The 17 T cell receptor beta chains below come from one sample, sequenced in a study of cytomegalovirus exposure and HLA in healthy donors. Primers for the PCR totalled 60 Vbeta and 13 Jbeta. Only in-frame clones appear in the TCRdb table, and some are missing; sequencing was by immunoSEQ multiplex PCR. The sample records 75,000 to 100,000 clones, 6.5% to 8% being singletons. Sequenced input: PBMCs. Receptors were obtained from a man aged 45 to 65 in good health and CMV-seronegative.

Worth noting for this clone: One junction end does not reproduce the germline sequence, and a read error may be involved. This chain joins TRBV6-1 and TRBJ2-7, with D possibly TRBD2 on 6 matching bases. Per the germline V gene, CDR1 is MNHNS and CDR2 is SASEGT. This CDR3 comprises 13 residues. CDR3 protein: CASSERLGDEQCF. In DNA form, the CDR3 reads TGTGCCAGCAGTGAAAGACTAGGCGACGAGCAGTGCTTC.

Only a few counts were recorded for this clone. The chain employs TRBV19 and TRBJ1-5; D uncertain. This CDR3 has 16 residues. CDR1 LNHDA and CDR2 SQIVND come from the germline V gene (reference sequence). Trimming shortened V by 0 bases and J by 4 bases, and 13 bases separated the two germline ends. CDR3 protein: CASSIDGHERNQPQHF. CDR3 sequence (DNA): TGTGCCAGTAGTATAGATGGGCACGAGCGGAATCAGCCCCAGCATTTT.

This clone was counted between two and nine times. The V call is TRBV6-5, the J call TRBJ2-1; 12 bases are shared with TRBD2. V trimming: 5 bases; J trimming: 6 bases; junction bases outside the gene matches: 5. The CDR3 sequence is 15 residues long. Germline V gene sequence: CDR1 MNHEY, CDR2 SVGAGI. The CDR3 sequence: CASSTTSGRSNEQFF. CDR3 bases: TGTGCCAGCAGTACAACTAGCGGGAGGTCCAATGAGCAGTTCTTC.

The genes are TRBV5-1 and TRBJ2-1; the match to TRBD1 covers 11 bases. The germline V gene has CDR1 SGHRS and CDR2 YFSETQ. This CDR3 spans 15 amino acids. V shed 4 bases and J 6 bases; nucleotides not matched to a gene: 6. The CDR3 DNA sequence: TGCGCCAGCAGCACCACCGGGACAGGGGGCAATGAGCAGTTCTTC. It yields the protein CASSTTGTGGNEQFF.

This rearrangement joins TRBV6-5 to TRBJ1-2, with D uncertain. CDR1 is MNHEY, CDR2 SVGAGI, per germline. V lost 6 bases, J lost 4 bases, and 15 bases lay in between. The CDR3 runs to 14 residues. For the CDR3, the DNA is TGTGCCAGCAGCCGATCCGAGAACTTCTATGGCTACACCTTC. Residues: CASSRSENFYGYTF.

The chain recombines TRBV5-1 with TRBJ2-3; 9 bases fit TRBD2. With V trimmed by 5 bases and J by 3 bases, 7 bases remained unmatched. Germline V lookup: CDR1 SGHRS, CDR2 YFSETQ. The CDR3 loop spans 15 amino acids. Written as DNA, the CDR3 is TGCGCCAGCAGTAGCGGGGGAGCGGGGACAGATACGCAGTATTTT. Amino acids: CASSSGGAGTDTQYF.

This clone was recorded a few times. This chain joins TRBV13 and TRBJ2-2; maybe TRBD1 (6 bases). The V end lost 4 bases, the J end lost 1 base, and 10 bases lay between the germline ends. CDR3 length: 15 amino acids. CDR1 PRHDT and CDR2 FYEKMQ come from the germline V gene (reference sequence). CDR3 amino acids: CASSSGQWNTGELFF. CDR3 DNA: TGTGCCAGCAGCTCAGGACAGTGGAACACCGGGGAGCTGTTTTTT.

This clone was observed a handful of times. The chain joins TRBV11-2 to TRBJ1-2, with D tentatively TRBD1 (5 bases). Germline-derived CDR1 and CDR2 are SGHAT and FQNNGV. V was cut by 5 bases and J by 8 bases, with 15 bases left in between. CDR3 length: 13 amino acids. CDR3 in amino acids: CASSVGWGEGYTF. The CDR3 region has the DNA TGTGCCAGCAGCGTAGGATGGGGGGAAGGCTACACCTTC.

This clone was picked up one time. The rearrangement joins TRBV7-9 to TRBJ2-1, with 8 bases matching TRBD2. Germline V gene data show CDR1 as SEHNR and CDR2 as FQNEAQ (reference sequence). The CDR3 has 16 residues. V dropped 5 bases and J dropped 2; count of bases not matched to a gene: 8. The CDR3: CASSPPGLGTYNEQFF. CDR3 sequence (DNA): TGTGCCAGCAGCCCTCCGGGACTAGGTACCTACAATGAGCAGTTCTTC.

This clone has just a few counts. J is TRBJ1-6 and V is TRBV13, with D perhaps matching TRBD1 (5 bases). CDR3 size: 15 residues. Germline V gene data show CDR1 as PRHDT and CDR2 as FYEKMQ (reference sequence). Trimming removed 5 bases from V and 8 bases from J, with 16 bases in between. Here the CDR3 reads CASSLATVNDSPLHF. CDR3 coding DNA: TGTGCCAGCAGCCTAGCGACAGTAAATGATTCACCCCTCCACTTT.

The chain has TRBV11-2 and TRBJ2-3; 10 nucleotides agree with TRBD2. The CDR3 totals 16 residues. Germline trimming cut 0 bases from V and 4 bases from J; bases unmatched to any gene: 4. Looked up from germline, CDR1 is SGHAT and CDR2 is FQNNGV. In nucleotides, the CDR3 is TGTGCCAGCAGCTTAGACTTAGCGGGGGGCTCAGATACGCAGTATTTT. Translating it yields CASSLDLAGGSDTQYF.

The chain employs TRBV5-1 and TRBJ2-7; 8 bases fit TRBD1. The length of the CDR3 is 15 residues. CDR1 SGHRS and CDR2 YFSETQ come from the germline V gene. The J segment lost 0 bases and the V segment lost 4 bases, leaving 6 bases of the junction unmatched. The CDR3 DNA is TGCGCCAGCAGCCCGGGGGACAGGACCTCCTACGAGCAGTACTTC. Protein sequence: CASSPGDRTSYEQYF.

This CDR3 reads CASSTFSGTGPNTEAFF. The CDR3 region has the DNA TGTGCCAGCAGTACTTTTTCCGGGACAGGACCGAACACTGAAGCTTTCTTT. V gene TRBV27 combines with J gene TRBJ1-1, with 8 bases matching TRBD1. Trimming took 5 bases from V and 1 from J; bases not matched to a gene: 12. CDR1 is MNHEY and CDR2 is SMNVEV in the germline V gene (reference sequence). This CDR3 comprises 17 residues.

CDR3 nucleotides: TGTGCCAGCTCTCCAACGCGGGACAGCGAAGCTTTCTTT. It yields the protein CASSPTRDSEAFF. The rearrangement uses TRBV18 and TRBJ1-1, with 7 bases matching TRBD1. V shed 6 bases and J 8 bases; nucleotides not matched to a gene: 9. The CDR3 is made up of 13 amino acids. The germline gives CDR1 KGHSH, CDR2 LQKENI.

The chain uses TRBV6-6 and TRBJ1-6, with 7 bases lining up with TRBD1. This CDR3 is 14 amino acids long. Germline CDR1 is MNHNY and CDR2 is SVGAGI (reference sequence). V lost 6 bases to trimming and J lost 10 bases; unmatched junction nucleotides: 9. CDR3: CASSSGTEGSPLHF. The CDR3 DNA is TGTGCCAGCAGCTCCGGGACAGAGGGGTCACCCCTCCACTTT.

This clone turned up a few times. The gene calls are TRBV7-8 and TRBJ1-1, with D possibly TRBD1 on 6 matching bases. The CDR3 runs to 16 residues. Germline-derived CDR1 and CDR2 are SGHVS and FQNEAQ. Trimming took 5 bases from V and 1 from J, leaving 17 bases between them. CDR3 sequence: CASSPGRGDGNTEAFF. CDR3 coding DNA: TGTGCCAGCAGCCCAGGGAGGGGGGACGGGAACACTGAAGCTTTCTTT.

This clone was found a few times. The chain is built from TRBV6-1 and TRBJ2-1; TRBD2 matches at 11 bases. Germline values: CDR1 MNHNS, CDR2 SASEGT. This CDR3 spans 13 amino acids. Trimming cost V 11 bases and J 7 bases; bases outside gene matches: 7. The CDR3 protein is CASGLAAQNEQFF. As DNA, the CDR3 is TGTGCCTCGGGACTAGCGGCTCAAAATGAGCAGTTCTTC.